This paragraph covers one T cell receptor (beta chain) sequence. A clone one base away is much larger, so this may be a read error. This sample is drawn from a study of read filtering for tumor transcriptome and immune sequencing. Study background: Mean patient age was approximately 71 years, range about 47 to 90; 16 to 20 male, around 14 female. DNase treatment preceded whole-transcriptome library preparation. TCR-mapped reads were about 3.5 to 11 million with IR-seq versus roughly 80 to 1273 with RNA-seq.

The CDR3 is 16 residues long. V was clipped by 5 bases and J by 4 bases, with 17 bases between them. The library was built from approximately 400 ng RNA with molecular barcoded adaptors for alpha/delta and beta/gamma chains. TCRdb itself ran the reads through MiXCR, one entry per CDR3 protein. The sample carries 90,000 to 95,000 distinct CDR3 sequences, 20% to 25% recorded once. The material sequenced was a population of CD138-negative cells sorted from bone marrow. The receptor was derived from a donor at least 40 years old with multiple myeloma. The V gene is TRBV12-3 or TRBV12-4, the J gene TRBJ1-4; D is unclear. The CDR3 region has the DNA TGTGCCAGCAGTCGACCGGTGGGCAGGTTTAATGAAAAACTGTTTTTT. Protein: CASSRPVGRFNEKLFF.